The following is a T cell receptor (beta chain) sequence with its context. Its antigen is not identified. The length of the CDR3 is 16 residues. The J segment lost 5 bases and the V segment lost 1 base, leaving 9 bases of the junction unmatched. Germline CDR1 is LGHNA and CDR2 is YSLEER. This sample was included in a study of cytomegalovirus exposure and HLA in healthy donors. A multiplex PCR was run with 60 Vbeta primers and 13 Jbeta primers. The protocol was immunoSEQ multiplex PCR, while the TCRdb copy is restricted to in-frame clones and leaves out a portion. This sample has 170,000 or so clones, with 80% found just once. General study results and limits: Altogether, 150 to 200 TCR beta chains were recorded as cytomegalovirus-associated. Further analysis, carried out later, found HLA-associated TCR beta chains more clonally expanded than equally common other chains.

This receptor was obtained from a young man in good health and CMV-seropositive. The chain employs TRBV4-3 and TRBJ2-3; TRBD1 agrees at 7 bases. The specimen sequenced was PBMCs. Here the CDR3 DNA reads TGCGCCAGCAGCCAAGTCTTAGGGGGCGACGTAGATACGCAGTATTTT. This sequence encodes CASSQVLGGDVDTQYF.